This TCR beta chain is drawn from a study of T cell responses to AZD1222 COVID-19 vaccine. The CDR3 is 15 residues long. Germline V lookup: CDR1 SEHNR, CDR2 FQNEAQ (reference sequence). Profiling relied on immunoSEQ multiplex PCR, and the TCRdb table lists in-frame clones only, not all of them. Among under 150,000 clones listed, around nine tenths were seen once. Overall study results and limits: Most donors were white British and more were female, and clonal diversity was possibly underestimated. Reports indicate that nearly half of spike-specific TCRs are directed at unmutated variant regions.

This clone has a single count. The antigen remains undetermined. The junction and the germline gene differ at one end; a read error may be behind it. This receptor was obtained from an adult who received the AZD1222 COVID-19 vaccine. Sequenced material: peripheral blood, taken 28 days after the second AZD1222 dose. The V call is TRBV7-9, the J call TRBJ1-4, with 7 bases that match TRBD1. CDR3 DNA: TGTGCCAGCAGCCTCCCAGGGGGGACTATTGAAAAACTGTTTTTT. It translates to CASSLPGGTIEKLFF.